This entry is about one T cell receptor beta chain. As yet, its antigen is unknown. Germline assignment: CDR1 SEHNR and CDR2 FQNEAQ (reference sequence). The length of the CDR3 is 16 residues. V was clipped by 5 bases and J by 0 bases; unmatched bases: 7. The data stem from a study of cytomegalovirus exposure and HLA in healthy donors. Across the study: Genotyping of roughly 400 donors showed that 80% to 90% belonged to the Caucasian-associated ancestry cluster.

Primers for the PCR totalled 60 Vbeta and 13 Jbeta. The method was immunoSEQ multiplex PCR; TCRdb's version includes in-frame clones alone and lacks a portion of them. The sample holds more than 100,000 clones, around 79% seen once. General study results and limits: Donor immune exposure was known only as CMV serostatus. The investigators catalogued 150 to 200 TCR beta chains as cytomegalovirus-associated.

The sequence was obtained from a woman aged 35 to 49 in good health and CMV-seronegative. Sequences were obtained from PBMCs. V usage is TRBV7-9 and J usage is TRBJ2-1; TRBD1 matches 7 bases. CDR3 bases: TGTGCCAGCAGCCTCATCACAGGGGCCTCCTACAATGAGCAGTTCTTC. Protein: CASSLITGASYNEQFF.